The present TCR beta chain was sequenced within a study of CD8+CD57+ T cells in acquired aplastic anemia. In this sample, this clonotype turned up a few times. The use of genomic DNA as template underpinned the TCR beta VDJ and CDR3 profiling. TCRdb re-analysed the reads in MiXCR, keeping a single row per CDR3 protein. The data show about 180,000 distinct CDR3 sequences, 35% to 50% seen once. With V trimmed by 5 bases and J by 1 base, 2 bases remained unmatched. The germline V gene has CDR1 GTSNPN and CDR2 SVGIG (reference sequence). The length of the CDR3 is 12 residues. The sequence was collected from a human donor in good health. The chain uses TRBV30 and TRBJ2-7; TRBD1 agrees at 7 bases. Sample: sorted CD4+, CD8+, or CD8+CD57+ T cells (not recorded which) from PBMCs. CDR3 in amino acids: CAWEDRSYEQYF. DNA of the CDR3: TGTGCCTGGGAGGACAGGTCCTACGAGCAGTACTTC.